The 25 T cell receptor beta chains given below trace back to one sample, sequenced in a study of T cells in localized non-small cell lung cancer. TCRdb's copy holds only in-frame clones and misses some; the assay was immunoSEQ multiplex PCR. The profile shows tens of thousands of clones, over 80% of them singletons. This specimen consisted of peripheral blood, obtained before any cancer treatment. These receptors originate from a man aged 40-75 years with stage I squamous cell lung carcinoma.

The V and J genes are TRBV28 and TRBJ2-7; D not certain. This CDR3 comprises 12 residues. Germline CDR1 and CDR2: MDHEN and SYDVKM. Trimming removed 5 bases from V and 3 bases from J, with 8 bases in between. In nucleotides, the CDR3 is TGTGCCAGCAGTCAACCGCGCTACGAGCAGTACTTC. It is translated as CASSQPRYEQYF.

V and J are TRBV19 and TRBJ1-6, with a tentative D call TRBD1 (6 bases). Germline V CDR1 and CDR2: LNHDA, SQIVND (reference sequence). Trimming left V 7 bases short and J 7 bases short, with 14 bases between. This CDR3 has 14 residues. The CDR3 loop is CASMGTPSNSPLHF. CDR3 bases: TGTGCCAGTATGGGGACACCTTCGAATTCACCCCTCCACTTT. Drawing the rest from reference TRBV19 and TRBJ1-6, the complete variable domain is DGGITQSPKYLFRKEGQNVTLSCEQNLNHDAMYWYRQDPGQGLRLIYYSQIVNDFQKGDIAEGYSVSREKKESFPLTVTSAQKNPTAFYLCASMGTPSNSPLHFGNGTRLTVT.

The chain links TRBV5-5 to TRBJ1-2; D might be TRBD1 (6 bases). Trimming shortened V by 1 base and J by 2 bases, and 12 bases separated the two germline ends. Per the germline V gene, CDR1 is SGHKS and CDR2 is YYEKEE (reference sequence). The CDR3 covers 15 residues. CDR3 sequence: CASSLRDNTNYGYTF. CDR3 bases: TGTGCCAGCAGCTTGCGGGACAATACGAACTATGGCTACACCTTC.

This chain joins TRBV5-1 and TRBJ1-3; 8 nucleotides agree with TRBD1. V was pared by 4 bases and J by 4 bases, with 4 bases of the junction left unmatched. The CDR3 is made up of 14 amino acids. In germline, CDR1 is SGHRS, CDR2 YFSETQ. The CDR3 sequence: CASSQTGGGNTIYF. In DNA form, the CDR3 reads TGCGCCAGCAGCCAAACAGGGGGAGGAAACACCATATATTTT.

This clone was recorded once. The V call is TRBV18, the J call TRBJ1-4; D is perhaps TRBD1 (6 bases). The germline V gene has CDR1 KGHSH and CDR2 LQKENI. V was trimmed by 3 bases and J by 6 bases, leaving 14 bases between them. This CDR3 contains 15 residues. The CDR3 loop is CASSPRGGTDEKLFF. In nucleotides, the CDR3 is TGTGCCAGCTCACCCCGAGGGGGTACGGATGAAAAACTGTTTTTT.

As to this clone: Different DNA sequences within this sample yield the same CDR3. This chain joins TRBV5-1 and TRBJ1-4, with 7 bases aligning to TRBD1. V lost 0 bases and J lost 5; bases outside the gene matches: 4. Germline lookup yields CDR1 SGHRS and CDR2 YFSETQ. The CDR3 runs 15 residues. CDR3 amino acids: CASSLAGTENEKLFF. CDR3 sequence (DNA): TGCGCCAGCAGCTTGGCCGGGACAGAGAATGAAAAACTGTTTTTT.

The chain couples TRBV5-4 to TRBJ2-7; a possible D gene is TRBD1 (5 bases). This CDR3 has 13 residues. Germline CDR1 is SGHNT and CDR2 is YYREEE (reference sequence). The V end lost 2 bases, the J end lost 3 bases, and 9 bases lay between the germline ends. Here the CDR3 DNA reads TGTGCCAGCAGCTTCGGCAGGGACTACGAGCAGTACTTC. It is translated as CASSFGRDYEQYF.

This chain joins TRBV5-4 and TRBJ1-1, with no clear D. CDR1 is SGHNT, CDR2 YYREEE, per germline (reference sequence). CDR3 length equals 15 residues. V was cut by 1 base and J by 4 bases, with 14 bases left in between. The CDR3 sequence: CASSLRSGSGTEAFF. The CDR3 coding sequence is TGTGCCAGCAGCTTGCGCAGTGGGTCGGGCACTGAAGCTTTCTTT.

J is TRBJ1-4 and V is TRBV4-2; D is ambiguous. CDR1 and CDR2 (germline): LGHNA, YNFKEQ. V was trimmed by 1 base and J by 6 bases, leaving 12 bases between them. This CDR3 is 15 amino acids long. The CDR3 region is CASSQVGQADEKLFF. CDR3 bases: TGTGCCAGCAGCCAAGTTGGCCAGGCAGATGAAAAACTGTTTTTT.

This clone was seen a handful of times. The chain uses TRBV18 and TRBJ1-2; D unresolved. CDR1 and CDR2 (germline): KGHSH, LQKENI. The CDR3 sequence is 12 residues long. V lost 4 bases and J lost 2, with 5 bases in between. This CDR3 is CASSLGNYGYTF. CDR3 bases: TGTGCCAGCTCACTGGGCAACTATGGCTACACCTTC.

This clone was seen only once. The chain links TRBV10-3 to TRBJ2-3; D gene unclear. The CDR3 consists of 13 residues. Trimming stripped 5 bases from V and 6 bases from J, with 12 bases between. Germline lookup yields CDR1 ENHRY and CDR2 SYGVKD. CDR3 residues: CAISRLTTDTQYF. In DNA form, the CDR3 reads TGTGCCATCAGTCGACTTACTACCGATACGCAGTATTTT.

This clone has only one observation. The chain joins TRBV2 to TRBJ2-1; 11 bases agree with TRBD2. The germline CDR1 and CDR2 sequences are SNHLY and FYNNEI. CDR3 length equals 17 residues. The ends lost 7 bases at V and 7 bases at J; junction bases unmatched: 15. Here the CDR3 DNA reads TGTGCCAGCAAGAGGGCTAGCGGGGGGCCGAGGGAGAATGAGCAGTTCTTC. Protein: CASKRASGGPRENEQFF.

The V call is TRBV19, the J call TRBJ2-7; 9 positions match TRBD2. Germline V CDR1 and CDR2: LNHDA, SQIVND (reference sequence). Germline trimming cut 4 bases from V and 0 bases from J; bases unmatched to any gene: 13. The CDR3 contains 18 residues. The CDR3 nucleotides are TGTGCCAGTAGTACCCCCCGGCTAGCGGGACTTAGCTCCTACGAGCAGTACTTC. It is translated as CASSTPRLAGLSSYEQYF. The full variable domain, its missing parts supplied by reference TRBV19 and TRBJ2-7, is DGGITQSPKYLFRKEGQNVTLSCEQNLNHDAMYWYRQDPGQGLRLIYYSQIVNDFQKGDIAEGYSVSREKKESFPLTVTSAQKNPTAFYLCASSTPRLAGLSSYEQYFGPGTRLTVT.

The CDR3 spells CASSLATQGVYGYTF. The CDR3 DNA reads TGTGCCAGCAGCTTAGCAACACAGGGGGTCTATGGCTACACCTTC. The rearrangement links TRBV7-2 to TRBJ1-2; 8 nucleotides agree with TRBD1. CDR3 length equals 15 residues. Germline trimming cut 0 bases from V and 4 bases from J; bases unmatched to any gene: 4. From germline, CDR1 is SGHTA and CDR2 FQGNSA.

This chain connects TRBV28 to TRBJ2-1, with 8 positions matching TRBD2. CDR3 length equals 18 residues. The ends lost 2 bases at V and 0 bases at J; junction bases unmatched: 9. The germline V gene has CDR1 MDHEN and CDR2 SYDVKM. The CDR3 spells CASSLDGGGPSSYNEQFF. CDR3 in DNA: TGTGCCAGCAGTTTAGATGGCGGGGGGCCCAGCTCCTACAATGAGCAGTTCTTC.

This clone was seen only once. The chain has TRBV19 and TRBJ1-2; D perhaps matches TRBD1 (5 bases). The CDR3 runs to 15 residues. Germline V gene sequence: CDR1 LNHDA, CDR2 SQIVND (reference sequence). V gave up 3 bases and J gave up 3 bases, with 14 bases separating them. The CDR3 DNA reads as TGTGCCAGTAGTATCTGGCAGGGCACTGACTATGGCTACACCTTC. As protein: CASSIWQGTDYGYTF.

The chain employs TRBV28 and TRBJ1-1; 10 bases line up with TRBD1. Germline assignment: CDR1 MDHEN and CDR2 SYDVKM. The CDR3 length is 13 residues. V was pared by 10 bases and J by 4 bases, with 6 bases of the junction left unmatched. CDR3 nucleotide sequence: TGTGCCACCGACAGGGGGCGGACCACTGAAGCTTTCTTT. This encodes CATDRGRTTEAFF.

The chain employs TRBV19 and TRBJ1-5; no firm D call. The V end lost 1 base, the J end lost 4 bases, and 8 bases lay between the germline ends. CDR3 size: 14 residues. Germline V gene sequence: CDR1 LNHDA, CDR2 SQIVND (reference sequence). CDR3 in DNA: TGTGCCAGTAGTATAGGGCCCCCGAATCAGCCCCAGCATTTT. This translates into CASSIGPPNQPQHF.

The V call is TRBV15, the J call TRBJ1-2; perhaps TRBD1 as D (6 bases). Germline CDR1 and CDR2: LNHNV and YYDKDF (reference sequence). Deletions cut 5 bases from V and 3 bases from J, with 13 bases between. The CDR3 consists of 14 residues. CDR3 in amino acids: CATSFNRGDYGYTF. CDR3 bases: TGTGCCACCAGCTTTAATAGGGGGGACTATGGCTACACCTTC.

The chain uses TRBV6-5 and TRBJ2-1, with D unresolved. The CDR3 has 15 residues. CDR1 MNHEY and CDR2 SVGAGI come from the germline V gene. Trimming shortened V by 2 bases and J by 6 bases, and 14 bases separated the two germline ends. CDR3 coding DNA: TGTGCCAGCAGTTACAACGGTGTTGGCGGCAATGAGCAGTTCTTC. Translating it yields CASSYNGVGGNEQFF.

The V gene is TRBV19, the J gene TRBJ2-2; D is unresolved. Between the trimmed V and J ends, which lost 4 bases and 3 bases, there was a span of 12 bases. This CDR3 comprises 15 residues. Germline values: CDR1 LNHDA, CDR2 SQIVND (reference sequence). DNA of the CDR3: TGTGCCAGTAGTAGGGATTTAATTTACACCGGGGAGCTGTTTTTT. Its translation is CASSRDLIYTGELFF.

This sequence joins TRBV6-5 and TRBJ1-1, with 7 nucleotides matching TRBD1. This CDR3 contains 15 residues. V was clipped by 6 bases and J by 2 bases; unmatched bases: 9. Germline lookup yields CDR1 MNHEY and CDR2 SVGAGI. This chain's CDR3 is CASRLYRGFNTEAFF. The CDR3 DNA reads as TGTGCCAGCAGACTATACAGGGGCTTCAACACTGAAGCTTTCTTT.

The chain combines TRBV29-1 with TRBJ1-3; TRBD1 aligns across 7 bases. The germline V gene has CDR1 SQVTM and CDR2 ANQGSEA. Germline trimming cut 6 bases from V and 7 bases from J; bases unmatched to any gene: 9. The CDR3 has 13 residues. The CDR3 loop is CSVRQGGQNTIYF. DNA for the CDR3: TGCAGCGTGCGACAGGGTGGCCAGAACACCATATATTTT.

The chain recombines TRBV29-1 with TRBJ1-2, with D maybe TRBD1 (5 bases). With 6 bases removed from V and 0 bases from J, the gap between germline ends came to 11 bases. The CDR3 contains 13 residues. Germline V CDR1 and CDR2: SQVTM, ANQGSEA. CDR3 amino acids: CSVHEGSNYGYTF. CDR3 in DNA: TGCAGCGTCCACGAGGGGTCTAACTATGGCTACACCTTC.

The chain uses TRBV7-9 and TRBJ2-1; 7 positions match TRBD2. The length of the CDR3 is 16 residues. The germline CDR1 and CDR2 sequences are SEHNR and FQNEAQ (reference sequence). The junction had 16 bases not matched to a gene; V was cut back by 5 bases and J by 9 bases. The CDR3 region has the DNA TGTGCCAGCAGCCGGGGACTAATGGGGTACGTGACTGAGCAGTTCTTC. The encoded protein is CASSRGLMGYVTEQFF.